This entry lists 26 T cell receptor beta chains sequenced from one sample in a study of blood T cell repertoires in COVID-19. Only in-frame clones appear in the TCRdb table, and some are missing; sequencing was by immunoSEQ multiplex PCR. The repertoire consists of a few hundred thousand clones, with 89% occurring once and the leading ten covering about 12%. The material sequenced was peripheral blood. These receptor sequences come from a woman aged 55-69 years with acute or convalescent COVID-19.

The chain combines TRBV4-3 with TRBJ1-1; tentatively, D is TRBD1 (5 bases). The V gene lost 3 bases and the J gene lost 1 base, with 9 bases spanning the gap. In germline, CDR1 is LGHNA, CDR2 YSLEER. There are 14 residues in the CDR3. As DNA, the CDR3 is TGCGCCAGCAGCCAGTCCACAGGGAACACTGAAGCTTTCTTT. Encoded protein: CASSQSTGNTEAFF.

V and J are TRBV3-1 (or the pseudogene TRBV3-2) and TRBJ2-7, with 9 bases aligning to TRBD1. The CDR3 is made up of 15 amino acids. Germline CDR1 and CDR2: LGHDT and YNNKEL (reference sequence). The V and J ends lost 2 bases and 3 bases, in that order; junction bases with no gene match: 5. CDR3 loop: CASSQRGQGGYEQYF. DNA of the CDR3: TGTGCCAGCAGCCAACGGGGACAGGGAGGCTACGAGCAGTACTTC.

The CDR3 protein is CASTLQGLQPQHF. The CDR3 coding sequence is TGTGCCAGCACCTTACAGGGTTTACAGCCCCAGCATTTT. The rearrangement joins TRBV28 to TRBJ1-5, with a tentative D call TRBD1 (6 bases). V lost 7 bases and J lost 7, with 14 bases in between. This CDR3 region has 13 residues. Germline V CDR1 and CDR2: MDHEN, SYDVKM.

The J gene is TRBJ1-6, the V gene TRBV6-2 or TRBV6-3; D is possibly TRBD1 (6 bases). This CDR3 has 14 residues. Germline V CDR1 and CDR2: MNHEY, SVGEGT. Trimming pared 5 bases from V and 4 bases from J, leaving 9 bases between. The CDR3 nucleotides are TGTGCCAGCAGTCGGACAGTATATAATTCACCCCTCCACTTT. It is translated as CASSRTVYNSPLHF.

V and J are TRBV3-1 (or the pseudogene TRBV3-2) and TRBJ1-4; perhaps TRBD1 as D (6 bases). Trimming pared 4 bases from V and 8 bases from J, leaving 8 bases between. The CDR3 extends over 12 amino acids. Germline values: CDR1 LGHDT, CDR2 YNNKEL (reference sequence). CDR3 sequence: CASSLDSEKLFF. As DNA, the CDR3 is TGTGCCAGCAGCCTGGACAGCGAAAAACTGTTTTTT.

This sequence joins TRBV30 and TRBJ1-4; D call uncertain. V was clipped by 3 bases and J by 5 bases, with 7 bases between them. Germline V gene data show CDR1 as GTSNPN and CDR2 as SVGIG (reference sequence). The CDR3 has 12 residues. CDR3 sequence reads: CAWRQENEKLFF. DNA for the CDR3: TGTGCCTGGAGGCAGGAAAATGAAAAACTGTTTTTT.

This clone was recorded once. The rearrangement joins TRBV3-1 (or the pseudogene TRBV3-2) to TRBJ1-5; no clear D. The ends were cut back, 2 bases at V and 4 bases at J, with 6 bases in the middle. Germline CDR1 reads LGHDT; CDR2 reads YNNKEL (reference sequence). This CDR3 has 13 amino acids. CDR3 nucleotide sequence: TGTGCCAGCAGCCAATCTCTGAATCAGCCCCAGCATTTT. Translating gives CASSQSLNQPQHF.

CDR3 DNA: TGTGCCAGCAGCCCCCGGACTAGCAGGCAAGAGACCCAGTACTTC. Translated: CASSPRTSRQETQYF. The V and J genes are TRBV9 and TRBJ2-5; 8 positions match TRBD2. CDR3 length: 15 amino acids. V was pared by 4 bases and J by 2 bases, with 7 bases of the junction left unmatched. The germline V gene has CDR1 SGDLS and CDR2 YYNGEE.

The chain combines TRBV9 with TRBJ2-5, with TRBD2 matching over 11 bases. CDR3 length: 17 amino acids. Per germline, CDR1 SGDLS and CDR2 YYNGEE. Losses at the gene ends were 2 bases for V and 3 bases for J; bases not matched to a gene: 9. CDR3 nucleotide sequence: TGTGCCAGCAGCGTTTTAGCGGGAGGGCTTATAAAAGAGACCCAGTACTTC. This translates into CASSVLAGGLIKETQYF.

The rearrangement links TRBV6-5 to TRBJ2-3, with 7 nucleotides matching TRBD1. After removal of 0 bases from V and 4 bases from J, the junction contained 7 bases not matched to a gene. The germline CDR1 and CDR2 sequences are MNHEY and SVGAGI. CDR3 length: 16 amino acids. CDR3 region: CASSYSRQGVADTQYF. Written as DNA, the CDR3 is TGTGCCAGCAGTTACTCCCGGCAGGGGGTAGCAGATACGCAGTATTTT.

A single count supports this clone. The gene calls are TRBV6-5 and TRBJ1-2; 11 bases align to TRBD1. Germline-derived CDR1 and CDR2 are MNHEY and SVGAGI. V lost 5 bases and J lost 3; bases outside the gene matches: 5. The length of the CDR3 is 15 residues. The CDR3 is CASSPRDRGYYGYTF. In DNA, the CDR3 is TGTGCCAGCAGTCCCCGGGACAGGGGGTACTATGGCTACACCTTC.

CDR3 loop: CASSAGTKQFF. In DNA form, the CDR3 reads TGTGCCAGCAGCGCCGGGACTAAGCAGTTCTTC. This sequence joins TRBV6-2 or TRBV6-3 and TRBJ2-1; 7 bases match TRBD2. V lost 6 bases and J lost 11; bases outside the gene matches: 4. This CDR3 has 11 residues. In germline, CDR1 is MNHEY, CDR2 SVGEGT.

This CDR3 reads CASSWVRQPQHF. In DNA form, the CDR3 reads TGTGCCAGCAGTTGGGTGCGGCAGCCCCAGCATTTT. This chain joins TRBV28 and TRBJ1-5; D is ambiguous. CDR3 length: 12 residues. Germline V CDR1 and CDR2: MDHEN, SYDVKM. The V end was cut by 4 bases, the J end by 7 bases, with 8 bases between.

The J gene is TRBJ1-1, the V gene TRBV6-5; a weak D match, TRBD1 (6 bases). V lost 6 bases, J lost 5 bases, and 13 bases lay in between. The CDR3 extends over 13 amino acids. Germline lookup yields CDR1 MNHEY and CDR2 SVGAGI. The CDR3 is CASSSQGWTEAFF. CDR3 coding DNA: TGTGCCAGCAGCTCACAGGGTTGGACTGAAGCTTTCTTT.

This chain connects TRBV27 to TRBJ2-6; 10 positions agree with TRBD1. CDR3 length: 17 residues. Germline CDR1 MNHEY, CDR2 SMNVEV (reference sequence). The V gene end was trimmed by 6 bases and the J gene end by 3 bases; junction bases not matched to a gene: 8. The CDR3 region has the DNA TGTGCCAGCAGAACCGGGACAGGGGAGGGTGGGGCCAACGTCCTGACTTTC. This gives the protein CASRTGTGEGGANVLTF.

The chain has TRBV7-2 and TRBJ2-5, with TRBD2 matching 9 bases. The V and J ends lost 3 bases and 5 bases, in that order; junction bases with no gene match: 13. Germline CDR1 is SGHTA and CDR2 is FQGNSA. The CDR3 runs to 17 residues. The CDR3 DNA sequence: TGTGCCAGCAGCTTCTCCCCCCTAGGCGGGGGGGCGGAGACCCAGTACTTC. It translates to CASSFSPLGGGAETQYF.

This chain connects TRBV19 to TRBJ1-1; TRBD1 matches 8 bases. CDR3 size: 17 residues. The germline V gene has CDR1 LNHDA and CDR2 SQIVND (reference sequence). The trim removed 5 bases at V and 1 base at J, leaving 12 bases unmatched. CDR3 nucleotides: TGTGCCAGTAGTGCCCCGGACAGGGAGAGGTGGAACACTGAAGCTTTCTTT. It translates to CASSAPDRERWNTEAFF.

The chain uses TRBV2 and TRBJ1-4; D is possibly TRBD1 (5 bases). The CDR3 extends over 16 amino acids. Per germline, CDR1 SNHLY and CDR2 FYNNEI. Trimming cost V 7 bases and J 4 bases, with 19 bases left between them. Here the CDR3 reads CASKVQVLDRNEKLFF. CDR3 DNA sequence: TGTGCCAGCAAGGTACAGGTCCTAGACCGTAATGAAAAACTGTTTTTT.

The chain recombines TRBV6-2 or TRBV6-3 with TRBJ2-1; 10 bases line up with TRBD2. Unmatched junction bases numbered 10, after V lost 2 bases and J lost 9 bases. Germline V lookup: CDR1 MNHEY, CDR2 SVGEGT. There are 16 residues in the CDR3. CDR3 loop: CASSYQRLAGAREQFF. Written as DNA, the CDR3 is TGTGCCAGCAGTTACCAGCGCCTAGCGGGGGCCCGTGAGCAGTTCTTC.

CDR3 amino acids: CASSVEARDTGELFF. In nucleotides, the CDR3 is TGTGCCAGCAGCGTAGAGGCTAGAGACACCGGGGAGCTGTTTTTT. The rearrangement uses TRBV9 and TRBJ2-2, with D unresolved. The CDR3 length is 15 residues. The germline V and J ends were trimmed by 0 bases and 3 bases, with 9 bases remaining between them. Looked up from germline, CDR1 is SGDLS and CDR2 is YYNGEE.

CDR3 sequence (DNA): TGTGCCAGCAGCCCTCAGGGGGCACGTCTTGGCTACACCTTC. Its protein product is CASSPQGARLGYTF. This chain uses TRBV9 with TRBJ1-2; 8 bases match TRBD1. Germline V gene data show CDR1 as SGDLS and CDR2 as YYNGEE. The trim removed 4 bases at V and 7 bases at J, leaving 9 bases unmatched. The CDR3 contains 14 residues. Combining the CDR3 with reference TRBV9 and TRBJ1-2 gives the whole variable domain DSGVTQTPKHLITATGQRVTLRCSPRSGDLSVYWYQQSLDQGLQFLIQYYNGEERAKGNILERFSAQQFPDLHSELNLSSLELGDSALYFCASSPQGARLGYTFGSGTRLTVV.

This chain joins TRBV27 and TRBJ2-7; the D gene is possibly TRBD2 (6 bases). The germline V and J ends were trimmed by 6 bases and 0 bases, with 24 bases remaining between them. The CDR3 contains 18 residues. CDR1 is MNHEY and CDR2 is SMNVEV in the germline V gene (reference sequence). The CDR3: CASRLRPGLLSTSYEQYF. CDR3 coding DNA: TGTGCCAGCAGGCTTCGTCCGGGACTCTTATCGACCTCCTACGAGCAGTACTTC.

This chain uses TRBV27 with TRBJ1-5; 10 nucleotides agree with TRBD1. Trimming removed 3 bases from V and 9 bases from J; junction bases left unmatched: 5. The CDR3 has 14 amino acids. CDR1 and CDR2 from the germline V gene are MNHEY and SMNVEV (reference sequence). CDR3 sequence: CASSFETGGRPQHF. The CDR3 region has the DNA TGTGCCAGCAGTTTCGAGACAGGGGGCCGGCCCCAGCATTTT.

The chain recombines TRBV5-1 with TRBJ2-3, with 14 bases identical to TRBD2. The V segment lost 3 bases and the J segment 2 bases; nucleotides outside the gene matches: 11. CDR3 length: 19 amino acids. From germline, CDR1 is SGHRS and CDR2 YFSETQ. CDR3 in amino acids: CASSSTGTSGSKTTDTQYF. DNA of the CDR3: TGCGCCAGCAGCTCAACCGGGACTAGCGGGAGTAAAACCACAGATACGCAGTATTTT.

This clone has a count of ten or more. The chain has TRBV9 and TRBJ2-2; TRBD2 might be the D (5 bases). From germline, CDR1 is SGDLS and CDR2 YYNGEE. The CDR3 is 15 amino acids. Trimming took off 0 bases at V and 2 bases at J, with 8 bases between the two ends. The CDR3: CASSVEGVNTGELFF. The CDR3 nucleotides are TGTGCCAGCAGCGTAGAGGGAGTTAACACCGGGGAGCTGTTTTTT.

V and J are TRBV7-2 and TRBJ1-2, with D possibly TRBD1 on 5 matching bases. Trimming removed 0 bases at V and 5 bases at J, with 10 bases between. The germline CDR1 and CDR2 sequences are SGHTA and FQGNSA. CDR3 length: 14 amino acids. CDR3 DNA: TGTGCCAGCAGCTTAGCGCAGGGCCGATATGGCTACACCTTC. Protein sequence: CASSLAQGRYGYTF.